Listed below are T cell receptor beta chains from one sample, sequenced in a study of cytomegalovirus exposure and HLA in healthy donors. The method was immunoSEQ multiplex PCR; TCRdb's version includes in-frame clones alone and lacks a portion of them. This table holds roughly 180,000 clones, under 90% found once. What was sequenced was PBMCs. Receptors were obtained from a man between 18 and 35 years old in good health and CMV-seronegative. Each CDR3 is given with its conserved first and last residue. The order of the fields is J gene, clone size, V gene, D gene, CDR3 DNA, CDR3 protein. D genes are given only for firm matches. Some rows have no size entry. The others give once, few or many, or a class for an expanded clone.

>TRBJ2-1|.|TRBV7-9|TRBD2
TGTGCCAGCAGCTTGGGACTAGCACTCCTAATGGAGCAGTTCTTC
CASSLGLALLMEQFF
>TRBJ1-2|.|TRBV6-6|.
TGTGCCAGCAGTTACGACCCCACAGGCTATGGCTACACCTTC
CASSYDPTGYGYTF
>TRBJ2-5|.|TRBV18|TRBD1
TGTGCCAGCTCAGCCGACAGGGCTTGGTACCAAGAGACCCAGTACTTC
CASSADRAWYQETQYF
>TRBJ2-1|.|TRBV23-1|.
TGCGCCAGCAGTCAATCGTTCGTCCTAGTTCCCCCAAACAATGAGCAGTTCTTC
CASSQSFVLVPPNNEQFF
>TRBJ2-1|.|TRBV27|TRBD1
TGTGCCAGCAGGGCATTAACAGGGGTCAATGAGCAGTTCTTC
CASRALTGVNEQFF
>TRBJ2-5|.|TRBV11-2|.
TGTGCCAGCAGCTTAGGTGGCCGGAGTCCCCAAGAGACCCAGTACTTC
CASSLGGRSPQETQYF
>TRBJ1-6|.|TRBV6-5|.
TGTGCCAGCAGTTATGAACAGCATGGGTCGCCCCTCCACTTT
CASSYEQHGSPLHF
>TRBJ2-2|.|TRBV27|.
TGTGCCAGCAGTTTATTCTTTGGGCAGGGGGGCACCGGGGAGCTGTTTTTT
CASSLFFGQGGTGELFF
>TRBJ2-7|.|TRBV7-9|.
TGTGCCAGCAGCTTAGACTTGTACGAGCAGTACTTC
CASSLDLYEQYF
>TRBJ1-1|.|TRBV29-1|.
TGCAGCTCGGGGGACCCGCCGAACACTGAAGCTTTCTTT
CSSGDPPNTEAFF
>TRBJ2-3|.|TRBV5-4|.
TGTGCCAGCAGCGCGGCCAGCACAGATACGCAGTATTTT
CASSAASTDTQYF
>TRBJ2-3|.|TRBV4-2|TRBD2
TGTGCCAGCAGCCAAGCGCCTAGCGGACGCACAGATACGCAGTATTTT
CASSQAPSGRTDTQYF
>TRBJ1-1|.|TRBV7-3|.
TGTGCCAGCAGCTTAATCAAGAACACTGAAGCTTTCTTT
CASSLIKNTEAFF
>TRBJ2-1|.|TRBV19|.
TGTGCCAGTAGTATAGCGGGCTACAATGAGCAGTTCTTC
CASSIAGYNEQFF
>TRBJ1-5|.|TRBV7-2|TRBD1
TGTGCCAGCAGTCCGATCCAGGGGGCTAATCAGCCCCAGCATTTT
CASSPIQGANQPQHF
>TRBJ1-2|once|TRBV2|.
TGTGCCAGCAGTGCTAGGCAGGGTAGAAGGGGCTACACCTTC
CASSARQGRRGYTF
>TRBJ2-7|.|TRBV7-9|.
TGTGCCAGCAGCCGTGGAGGAGGCGAGCAGTACTTC
CASSRGGGEQYF
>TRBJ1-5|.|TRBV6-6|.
TGTGCCAGCAGCCGGACAGTTAGCAATCAGCCCCAGCATTTT
CASSRTVSNQPQHF
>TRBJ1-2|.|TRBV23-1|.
TGCGCCAGCAGTCTTCTCGAGAGAGAGAACTATGGCTACACCTTC
CASSLLERENYGYTF
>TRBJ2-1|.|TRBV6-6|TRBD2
TGTGCCAGCAGTACCACTAGCGGTGAGCAGTTCTTC
CASSTTSGEQFF
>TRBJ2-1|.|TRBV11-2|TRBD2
TGTGCCAGCAGCAAACCGATAGCGGGGGGTAATGAGCAGTTCTTC
CASSKPIAGGNEQFF
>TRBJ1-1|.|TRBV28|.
TGTGCCAGCAGTTCTATTGGACAAGGGTGGTTCACTGAAGCTTTCTTT
CASSSIGQGWFTEAFF
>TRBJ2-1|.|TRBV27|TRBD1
TGTGCCAGCAGTTTGAATACGGGACAGGGTAGCGATGAGCAGTTCTTC
CASSLNTGQGSDEQFF
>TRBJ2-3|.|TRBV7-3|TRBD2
TGTGCCAGCAGCTTTCTGCATGCTAGCGGGAGAACAGATACGCAGTATTTT
CASSFLHASGRTDTQYF
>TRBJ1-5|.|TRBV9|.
TGTGCCAGCAGCCCCGGGAGCGCAATCAATCAGCCCCAGCATTTT
CASSPGSAINQPQHF
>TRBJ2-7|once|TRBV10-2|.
TGCGCCAGCAGTGGTACAGGGAGAGGCAAAGACGAGCAGTACTTC
CASSGTGRGKDEQYF
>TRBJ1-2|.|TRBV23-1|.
TGCGCCAGCAGTCAAAATAGATACGTGTTCGGTGTAGTTGATGGCTACACCTTC
CASSQNRYVFGVVDGYTF
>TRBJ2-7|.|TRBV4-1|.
TGCGCCAGCAGCCAAGAACCGGGAGAGCAGTACTTC
CASSQEPGEQYF
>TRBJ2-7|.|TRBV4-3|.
TGCGCCAGCAGCCAAGAAGTCCCAGAAACCTACGAGCAGTACTTC
CASSQEVPETYEQYF
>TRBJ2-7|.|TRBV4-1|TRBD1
TGCGCCAGCAGCCAAGTTGGCCTTAAGGACAGGGGACCGTACGAGCAGTACTTC
CASSQVGLKDRGPYEQYF
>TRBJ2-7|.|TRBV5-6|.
TGTGCCAGCAGCTTGGATCCCTCCCGGGGAGAGCAGTACTTC
CASSLDPSRGEQYF
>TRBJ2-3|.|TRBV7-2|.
TGTGCCAGCAGTCGTAGCGGAGCTAGCACAGATACGCAGTATTTT
CASSRSGASTDTQYF
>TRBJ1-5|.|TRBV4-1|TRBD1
TGCGCCAGCGGGGGGACAGACTATCAGCCCCAGCATTTT
CASGGTDYQPQHF
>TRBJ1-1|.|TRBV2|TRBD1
TGTGCCAGCTTTTCAGGACAGGGAAACATGAACACTGAAGCTTTCTTT
CASFSGQGNMNTEAFF
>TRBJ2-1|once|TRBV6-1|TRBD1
TGTGCCAGCAGTTCCCCCGGACAGGGACGTATGAAGCAGTTCTTC
CASSSPGQGRMKQFF
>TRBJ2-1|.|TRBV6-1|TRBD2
TGTGCCAGCAGTGAGCAAGCGGGAGGGCCAGAGGTTAGGTTCTTC
CASSEQAGGPEVRFF
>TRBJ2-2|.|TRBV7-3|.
TGTGCCAGCAGCTCTTCCGGGGAGCTGTTTTTT
CASSSSGELFF
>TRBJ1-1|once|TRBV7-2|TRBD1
TGTGCCAGCAGCCTCCGACAGGGCTTTCACAGCTCGAGGAACACTGAAGCTTTCTTT
CASSLRQGFHSSRNTEAFF
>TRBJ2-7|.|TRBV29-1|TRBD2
TGCAGCGTTGCTGAACTAGCGGGAGTTGAGCAGTACTTC
CSVAELAGVEQYF
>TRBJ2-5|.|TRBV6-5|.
TGTGCCAGCAGCCCAGGACAGCAAGAGACCCAGTACTTC
CASSPGQQETQYF
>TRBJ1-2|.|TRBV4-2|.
TGTGCCAGCAGCCAAGATCGGAGAACATCTTACTATGGCTACACCTTC
CASSQDRRTSYYGYTF
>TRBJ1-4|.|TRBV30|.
TGTGCCTGGAGGCCTAGGACACGCACGCGGGAAAAACTGTTTTTT
CAWRPRTRTREKLFF
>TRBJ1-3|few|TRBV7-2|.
TGTGCCAGCAGCTCCGGCCAGGGACATGCAAACACCATATATTTT
CASSSGQGHANTIYF
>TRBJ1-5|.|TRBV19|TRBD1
TGTGCCACTAAAGCGAACCGGGACAGGGAAAATCAGCCCCAGCATTTT
CATKANRDRENQPQHF
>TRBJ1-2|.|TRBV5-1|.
TGCGCCAGCAGCTTATCCGGGTGGGGCTACACCTTC
CASSLSGWGYTF